This T cell receptor beta chain came from a study of blood T cell repertoires in COVID-19. In the study overall: Samples representing acute and convalescent COVID-19 were sourced from the United States, Italy and Spain.

In the authors' methods: Quantification of nucleated cells was approximated via reference gene primer amplification. Sequenced by immunoSEQ multiplex PCR; TCRdb stores in-frame clones only, minus some. D and trimming come from the DNA, and the V and J calls and clone size come from that table. Found here are 120,000 or so clones, 65% to 90% of them singletons; the top ten hold about 6.2%. After removal of 5 bases from V and 7 bases from J, the junction contained 5 bases not matched to a gene. The CDR3 covers 13 residues. Germline V lookup: CDR1 LNHDA, CDR2 SQIVND (reference sequence). The specimen sequenced was peripheral blood. The sequence was collected from a man older than 75 with active or convalescent COVID-19. The chain recombines TRBV19 with TRBJ1-5; 7 bases match TRBD1. The CDR3 DNA follows: TGTGCCAGTAGTTTACAGGGGAAGCAGCCCCAGCATTTT. Protein: CASSLQGKQPQHF.